Included here is one T cell receptor (beta chain) sequence, with context. Seattle enrolled patients during active infection and tracked them longitudinally. The CDR3 is made up of 14 amino acids. V was pared by 6 bases and J by 4 bases, with 4 bases of the junction left unmatched. Germline V CDR1 and CDR2: MDHEN, SYDVKM. Profiling relied on immunoSEQ multiplex PCR, and the TCRdb table lists in-frame clones only, not all of them. The sample has 200,000 to 250,000 clones; approximately 90% are singletons. The sample comes from a study of blood T cell repertoires in COVID-19. Sequenced: peripheral blood. The V gene is TRBV28, the J gene TRBJ2-3; 10 bases agree with TRBD2. The sequence derives from a man aged 30-40 years with COVID-19, enrolled during active disease. The CDR3 DNA is TGTGCCAGCAGGTTAGCGGGGGGCGCAGATACGCAGTATTTT. It is translated as CASRLAGGADTQYF.